The T cell receptor beta chain under discussion was sequenced for a study of blood T cell repertoires in COVID-19. Authors' data handling: Estimation of nucleated cell counts was performed using reference gene primer amplification. TCRdb keeps only in-frame clones here, not all; method: immunoSEQ multiplex PCR. V and J calls and clone size come straight from that table; D and trimming were deduced from the DNA. This sample has over 150,000 clones, with 89% found just once. Per the germline V gene, CDR1 is SGHTS and CDR2 is YDEGEE. This CDR3 is 16 amino acids long. Trimming removed 2 bases at V and 3 bases at J, with 16 bases between.

The TCR originated in a man younger than 35 who had recovered from COVID-19. The sequencing input was peripheral blood. The rearrangement links TRBV5-8 to TRBJ2-3; TRBD2 might be the D (6 bases). The CDR3 nucleotides are TGTGCCAGCAGCTTCTGGGTGACGGGGGAGACAGATACGCAGTATTTT. Its protein product is CASSFWVTGETDTQYF. The full variable domain, rest sourced from reference TRBV5-8 and TRBJ2-3, is EAGVTQSPTHLIKTRGQQATLRCSPISGHTSVYWYQQALGLGLQFLLWYDEGEERNRGNFPPRFSGRQFPNYSSELNVNALELEDSALYLCASSFWVTGETDTQYFGPGTRLTVL.